This T cell receptor (beta chain) was obtained from a study of control samples from healthy donors and cancer patients. CDR3 length: 14 amino acids. CDR1 is KGHDR, CDR2 SFDVKD, per germline. Trimming took 4 bases from V and 0 from J, leaving 8 bases between them. Using immunoSEQ multiplex PCR, the repertoire was profiled, and TCRdb retains in-frame clones only, with some absent. The sample contains 350,000 to 450,000 clones, roughly 90% of which appear only once. The sample taken for sequencing was PBMCs. This chain connects TRBV24-1 to TRBJ1-2; D unclear. The receptor was derived from a man aged 35-49 years with head and neck cancer. CDR3 nucleotide sequence: TGTGCCACCAGTGAACGGTCTACTAACTATGGCTACACCTTC. It is translated as CATSERSTNYGYTF.